Sequencing of this T cell receptor (beta chain) was carried out in a study of cytotoxic CD8 clonotypes in ibrutinib-treated CLL. Details on this clone: Its antigen remains unknown.

Some clones are missing from TCRdb's copy, which holds only in-frame ones; the method was immunoSEQ multiplex PCR. Of about 150,000 clones listed, roughly 76% are singletons. Study conclusions and caveats: Sampling time points were not equivalent between sustained-remission and progressing patients. Public clonotypes, found uncommonly, either contracted or stayed stable on treatment.

The CDR3 consists of 14 residues. Germline V CDR1 and CDR2: SGHTS, YDEGEE. V lost 0 bases, J lost 6 bases, and 12 bases lay in between. The sequenced sample was PBMCs, obtained after 24 months of ibrutinib treatment. The TCR was taken from a human donor with chronic lymphocytic leukemia. The genes are TRBV5-8 and TRBJ1-1, with a tentative D call TRBD1 (5 bases). This chain's CDR3 is CASSLVGVFAEAFF. The CDR3 DNA sequence: TGTGCCAGCAGCTTGGTGGGGGTCTTCGCTGAAGCTTTCTTT.